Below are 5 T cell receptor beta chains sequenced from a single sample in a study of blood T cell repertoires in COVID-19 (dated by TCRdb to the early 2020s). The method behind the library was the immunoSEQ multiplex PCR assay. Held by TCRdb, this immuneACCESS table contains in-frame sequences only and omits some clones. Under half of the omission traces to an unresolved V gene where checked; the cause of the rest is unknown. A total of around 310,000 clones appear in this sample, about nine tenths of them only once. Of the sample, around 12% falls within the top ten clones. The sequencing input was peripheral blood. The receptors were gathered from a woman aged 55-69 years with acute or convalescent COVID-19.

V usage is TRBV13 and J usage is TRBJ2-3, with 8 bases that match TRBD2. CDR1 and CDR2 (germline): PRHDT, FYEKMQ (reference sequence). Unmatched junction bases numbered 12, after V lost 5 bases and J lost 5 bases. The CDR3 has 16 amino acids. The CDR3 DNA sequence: TGTGCCAGCAGCCCTCACGACGGGAGCGGGGGAGATACGCAGTATTTT. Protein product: CASSPHDGSGGDTQYF.

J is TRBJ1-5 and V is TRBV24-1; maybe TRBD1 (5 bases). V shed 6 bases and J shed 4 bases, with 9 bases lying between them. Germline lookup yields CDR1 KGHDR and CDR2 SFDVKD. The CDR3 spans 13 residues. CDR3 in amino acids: CATSRRDNQPQHF. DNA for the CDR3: TGTGCCACCAGTCGCAGGGATAATCAGCCCCAGCATTTT.

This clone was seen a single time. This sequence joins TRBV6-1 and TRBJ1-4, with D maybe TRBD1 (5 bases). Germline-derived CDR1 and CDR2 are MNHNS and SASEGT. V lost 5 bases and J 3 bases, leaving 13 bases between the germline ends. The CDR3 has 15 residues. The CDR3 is CASSFAGNANEKLFF. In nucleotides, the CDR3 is TGTGCCAGCAGTTTCGCAGGGAACGCTAATGAAAAACTGTTTTTT.

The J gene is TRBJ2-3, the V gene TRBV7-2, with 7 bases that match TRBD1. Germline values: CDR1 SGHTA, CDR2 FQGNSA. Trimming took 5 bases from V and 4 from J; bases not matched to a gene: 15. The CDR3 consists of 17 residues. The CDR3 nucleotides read TGTGCCAGCAGCCCCCAAGGACTCCTAAGGGGGCCAGATACGCAGTATTTT. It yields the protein CASSPQGLLRGPDTQYF.

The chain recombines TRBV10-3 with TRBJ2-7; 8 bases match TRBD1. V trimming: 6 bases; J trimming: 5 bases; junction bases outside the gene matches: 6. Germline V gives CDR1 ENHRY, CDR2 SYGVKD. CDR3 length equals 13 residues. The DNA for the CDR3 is TGTGCCATCAGCGGACAGGGAATCGACGAGCAGTACTTC. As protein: CAISGQGIDEQYF.